The T cell receptor beta chain under discussion was sequenced for a study of T cell clonality in common variable immunodeficiency. Some clones are missing from TCRdb's copy, which holds only in-frame ones; the method was immunoSEQ multiplex PCR. The sample has some 42,000 clones, none seen only once. The CDR3 consists of 14 residues. Trimming removed 5 bases from V and 7 bases from J, with 12 bases in between. Looked up from germline, CDR1 is SGHVS and CDR2 is FQNEAQ. Caucasian heritage predominated among both patients and controls. There are many counts of this clone. The read halts 3 residues ahead of the CDR3 end, with the missing end drawn from the germline J gene.

This chain uses TRBV7-8 with TRBJ1-6; tentatively, D is TRBD1 (6 bases). This clonotype originated in a person between 18 and 70 years old in good health. Material for sequencing was peripheral blood mononuclear cells. The CDR3 spells CASSGYRENSPLHF. The DNA read from the CDR3 is TGTGCCAGCAGCGGTTACAGGGAGAATTCACCC.